This T cell receptor (beta chain) was observed in a study of blood T cell repertoires in COVID-19. Assay: immunoSEQ multiplex PCR; the TCRdb copy retains only in-frame clones and omits some. The sample carries about 230,000 clones, 70% to 90% recorded once. One Seattle source followed patients from active infection through their disease course. The CDR3 is 15 amino acids. From germline, CDR1 is MGHRA and CDR2 YSYEKL. After removal of 0 bases from V and 2 bases from J, the junction contained 3 bases not matched to a gene. Material: peripheral blood. The receptor was isolated from a man aged 50-59 years with COVID-19, enrolled during active disease. This chain connects TRBV4-1 to TRBJ1-2, with 7 bases matching TRBD1. The CDR3 DNA follows: TGCGCCAGCAGCCAAGAGACAGGGCCGAACTATGGCTACACCTTC. Protein: CASSQETGPNYGYTF.